The next 3 T cell receptor beta chains were all read from a single sample in a study of blood T cell repertoires in COVID-19. The data were produced by immunoSEQ multiplex PCR, yet TCRdb's version contains in-frame clones alone and is incomplete. The sample contains about 68,000 clones, approximately 90% of which appear only once. The specimen was peripheral blood. Source of these receptors: a woman in her forties or fifties with COVID-19, enrolled during active disease.

The chain's CDR3 is CASSGPPQNIQYF. CDR3 DNA: TGCGCCAGCAGTGGGCCCCCTCAAAACATTCAGTACTTC. The gene calls are TRBV10-1 and TRBJ2-4; D unresolved. Per germline, CDR1 WNHNN and CDR2 SYGVQD (reference sequence). V dropped 4 bases and J dropped 5 bases, with 9 bases sitting between them. The CDR3 extends over 13 amino acids.

The chain joins TRBV6-6 to TRBJ1-5; TRBD1 aligns across 8 bases. Germline loops: CDR1 MNHNY, CDR2 SVGAGI (reference sequence). Unmatched junction bases numbered 8, after V lost 6 bases and J lost 4 bases. This CDR3 has 15 amino acids. CDR3 sequence (DNA): TGTGCCAGCAGGCCTGGACAGGGCACAAATCAGCCCCAGCATTTT. Its protein product is CASRPGQGTNQPQHF.

V is TRBV19 and J is TRBJ2-5; 9 bases align to TRBD2. CDR3 length: 16 residues. Germline V gene lookup returns CDR1 LNHDA and CDR2 SQIVND (reference sequence). J gave up 4 bases and V 3 bases, and 9 bases lay outside the gene matches. The CDR3 sequence: CASSMISGSPRETQYF. Written as DNA, the CDR3 is TGTGCCAGTAGTATGATTAGCGGGAGCCCGAGAGAGACCCAGTACTTC.